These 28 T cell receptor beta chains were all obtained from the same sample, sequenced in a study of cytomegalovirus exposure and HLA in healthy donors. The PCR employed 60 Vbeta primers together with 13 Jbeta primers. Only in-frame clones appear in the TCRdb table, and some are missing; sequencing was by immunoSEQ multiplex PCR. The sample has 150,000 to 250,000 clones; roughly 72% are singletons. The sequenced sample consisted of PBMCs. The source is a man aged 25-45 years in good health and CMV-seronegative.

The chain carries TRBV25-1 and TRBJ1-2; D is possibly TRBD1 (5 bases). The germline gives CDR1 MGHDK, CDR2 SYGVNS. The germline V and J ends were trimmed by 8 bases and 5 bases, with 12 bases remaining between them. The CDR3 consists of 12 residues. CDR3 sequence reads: CASPGEGYGYTF. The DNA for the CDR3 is TGTGCCAGCCCCGGGGAGGGGTATGGCTACACCTTC.

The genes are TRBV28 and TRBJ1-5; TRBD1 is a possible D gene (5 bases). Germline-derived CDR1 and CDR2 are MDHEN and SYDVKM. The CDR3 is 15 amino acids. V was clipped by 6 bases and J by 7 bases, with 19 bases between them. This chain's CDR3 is CASSPLSGAGQPQHF. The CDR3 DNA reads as TGTGCCAGCAGCCCCTTGAGCGGGGCTGGGCAGCCCCAGCATTTT.

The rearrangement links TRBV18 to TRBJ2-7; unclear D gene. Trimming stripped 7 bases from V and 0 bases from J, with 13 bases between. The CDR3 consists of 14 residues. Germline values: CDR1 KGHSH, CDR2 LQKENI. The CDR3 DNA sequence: TGTGCCAGCTTTGCAACCCTAAGCTCCTACGAGCAGTACTTC. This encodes CASFATLSSYEQYF.

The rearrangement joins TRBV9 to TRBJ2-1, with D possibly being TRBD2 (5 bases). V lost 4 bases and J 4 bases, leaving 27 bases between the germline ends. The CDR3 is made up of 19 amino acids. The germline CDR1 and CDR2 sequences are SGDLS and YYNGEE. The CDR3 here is CASSPIKSGPARRYNEQFF. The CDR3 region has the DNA TGTGCCAGCAGCCCGATAAAGTCCGGACCTGCTCGGAGGTACAATGAGCAGTTCTTC.

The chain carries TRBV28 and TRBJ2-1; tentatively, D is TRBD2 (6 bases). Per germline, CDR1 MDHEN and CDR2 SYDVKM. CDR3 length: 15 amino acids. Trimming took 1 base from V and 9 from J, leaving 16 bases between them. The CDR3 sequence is CASSLSRGISSEQFF. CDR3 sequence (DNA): TGTGCCAGCAGTTTATCCCGCGGGATTTCGAGTGAGCAGTTCTTC.

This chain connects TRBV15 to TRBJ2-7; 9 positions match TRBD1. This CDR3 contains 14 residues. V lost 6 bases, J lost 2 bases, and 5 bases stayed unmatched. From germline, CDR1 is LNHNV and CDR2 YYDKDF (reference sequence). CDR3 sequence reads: CATRGTGRTYEQYF. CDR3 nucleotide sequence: TGTGCCACCAGGGGGACAGGGAGGACCTACGAGCAGTACTTC.

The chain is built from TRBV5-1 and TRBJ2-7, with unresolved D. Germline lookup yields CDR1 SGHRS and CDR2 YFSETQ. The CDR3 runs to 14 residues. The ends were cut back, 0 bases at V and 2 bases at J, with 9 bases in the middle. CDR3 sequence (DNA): TGCGCCAGCAGCTTGGCGACAACCCCCTACGAGCAGTACTTC. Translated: CASSLATTPYEQYF.

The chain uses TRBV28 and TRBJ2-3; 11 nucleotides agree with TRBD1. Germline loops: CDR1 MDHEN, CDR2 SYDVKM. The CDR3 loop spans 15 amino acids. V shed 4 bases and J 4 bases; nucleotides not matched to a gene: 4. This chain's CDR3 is CASSSPGQGADTQYF. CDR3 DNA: TGTGCCAGCAGTTCCCCGGGACAGGGGGCAGATACGCAGTATTTT.

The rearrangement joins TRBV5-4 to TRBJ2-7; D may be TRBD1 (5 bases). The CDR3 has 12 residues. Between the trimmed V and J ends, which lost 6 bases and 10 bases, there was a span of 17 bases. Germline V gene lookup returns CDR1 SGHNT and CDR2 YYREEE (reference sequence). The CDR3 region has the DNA TGTGCCAGCACCAACGGCGGTCAGGGACAGTACTTC. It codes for CASTNGGQGQYF.

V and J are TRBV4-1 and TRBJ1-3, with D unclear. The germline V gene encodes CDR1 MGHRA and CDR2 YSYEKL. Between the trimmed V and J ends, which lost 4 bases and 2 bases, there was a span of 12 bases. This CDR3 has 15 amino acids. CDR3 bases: TGCGCCAGCAGCCGAGATCTTTCAGCTGGAAACACCATATATTTT. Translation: CASSRDLSAGNTIYF.

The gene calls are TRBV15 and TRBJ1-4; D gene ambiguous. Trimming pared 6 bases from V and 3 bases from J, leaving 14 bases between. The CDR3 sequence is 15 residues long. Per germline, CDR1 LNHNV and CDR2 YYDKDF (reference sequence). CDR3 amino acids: CATRFRDESNEKLFF. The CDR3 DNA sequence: TGTGCCACCAGGTTCCGGGATGAATCTAATGAAAAACTGTTTTTT.

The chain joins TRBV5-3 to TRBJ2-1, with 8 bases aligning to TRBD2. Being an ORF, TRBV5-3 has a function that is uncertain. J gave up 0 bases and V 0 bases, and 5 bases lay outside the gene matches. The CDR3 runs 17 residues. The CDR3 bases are TGTGCCAGAAGCTTGGCCGAGGGGACTAGCTCCTACAATGAGCAGTTCTTC. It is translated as CARSLAEGTSSYNEQFF.

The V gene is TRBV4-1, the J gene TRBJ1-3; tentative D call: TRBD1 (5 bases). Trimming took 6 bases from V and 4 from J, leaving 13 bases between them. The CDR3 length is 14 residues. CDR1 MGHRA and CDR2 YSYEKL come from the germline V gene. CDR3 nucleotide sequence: TGCGCCAGCAGTTCGGGGGGTGCGGGAAACACCATATATTTT. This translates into CASSSGGAGNTIYF.

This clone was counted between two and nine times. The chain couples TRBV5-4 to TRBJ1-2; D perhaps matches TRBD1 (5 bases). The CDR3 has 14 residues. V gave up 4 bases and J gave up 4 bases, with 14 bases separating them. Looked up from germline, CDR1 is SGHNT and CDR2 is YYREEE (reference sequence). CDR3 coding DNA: TGTGCCAGCAGCGGGGGGGATAACCGCTATGGCTACACCTTC. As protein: CASSGGDNRYGYTF.

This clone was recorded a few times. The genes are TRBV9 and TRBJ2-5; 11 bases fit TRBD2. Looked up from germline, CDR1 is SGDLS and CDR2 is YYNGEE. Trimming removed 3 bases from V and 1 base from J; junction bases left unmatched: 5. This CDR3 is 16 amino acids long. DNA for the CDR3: TGTGCCAGCAGCGCCGGGACTAGCGGAATCCAAGAGACCCAGTACTTC. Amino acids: CASSAGTSGIQETQYF.

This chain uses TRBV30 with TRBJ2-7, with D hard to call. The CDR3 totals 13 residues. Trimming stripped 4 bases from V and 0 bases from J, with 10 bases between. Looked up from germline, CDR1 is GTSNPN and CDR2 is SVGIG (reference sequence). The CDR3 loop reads CAWTVQSSYEQYF. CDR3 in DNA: TGTGCCTGGACTGTACAGAGCTCCTACGAGCAGTACTTC.

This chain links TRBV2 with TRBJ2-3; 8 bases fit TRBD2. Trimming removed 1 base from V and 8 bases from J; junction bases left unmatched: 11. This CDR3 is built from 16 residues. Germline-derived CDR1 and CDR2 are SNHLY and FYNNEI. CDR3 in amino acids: CASSEVDLLTSGTQYF. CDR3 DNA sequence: TGTGCCAGCAGTGAAGTAGACCTCCTAACTAGCGGTACGCAGTATTTT.

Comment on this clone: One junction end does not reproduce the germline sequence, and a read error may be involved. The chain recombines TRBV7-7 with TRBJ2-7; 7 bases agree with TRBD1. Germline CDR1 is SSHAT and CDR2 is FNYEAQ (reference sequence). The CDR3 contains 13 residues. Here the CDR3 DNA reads TGTGCTAGCAGCTTAGATCCAGGGGGCGAGCAGTACTTC. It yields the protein CASSLDPGGEQYF. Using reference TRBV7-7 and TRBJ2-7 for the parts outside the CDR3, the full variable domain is GAGVSQSPRYKVTKRGQDVTLRCDPISSHATLYWYQQALGQGPEFLTYFNYEAQPDKSGLPSDRFSAERPEGSISTLTIQRTEQRDSAMYRCASSLDPGGEQYFGPGTRLTVT.

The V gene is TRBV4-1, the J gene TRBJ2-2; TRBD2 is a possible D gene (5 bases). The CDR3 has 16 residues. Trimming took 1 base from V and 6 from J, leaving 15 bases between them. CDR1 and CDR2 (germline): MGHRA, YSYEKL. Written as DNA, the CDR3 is TGCGCCAGCAGCCAAGTGGGCACCTTCGGGGCCGGGGAGCTGTTTTTT. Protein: CASSQVGTFGAGELFF.

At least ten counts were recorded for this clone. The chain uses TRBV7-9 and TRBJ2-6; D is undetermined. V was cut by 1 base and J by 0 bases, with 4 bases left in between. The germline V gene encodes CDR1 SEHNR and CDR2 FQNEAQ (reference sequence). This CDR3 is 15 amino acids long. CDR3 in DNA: TGTGCCAGCAGCTTAGAGAGCTCTGGGGCCAACGTCCTGACTTTC. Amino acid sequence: CASSLESSGANVLTF.

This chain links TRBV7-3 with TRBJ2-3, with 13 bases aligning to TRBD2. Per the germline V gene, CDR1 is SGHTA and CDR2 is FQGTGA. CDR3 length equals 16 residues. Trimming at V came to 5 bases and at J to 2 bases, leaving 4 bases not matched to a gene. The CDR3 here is CASSQGLAGFTDTQYF. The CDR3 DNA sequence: TGTGCCAGCAGCCAGGGACTAGCGGGATTCACAGATACGCAGTATTTT. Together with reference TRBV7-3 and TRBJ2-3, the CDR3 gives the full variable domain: GAGVSQTPSNKVTEKGKYVELRCDPISGHTALYWYRQSLGQGPEFLIYFQGTGAADDSGLPNDRFFAVRPEGSVSTLKIQRTERGDSAVYLCASSQGLAGFTDTQYFGPGTRLTVL.

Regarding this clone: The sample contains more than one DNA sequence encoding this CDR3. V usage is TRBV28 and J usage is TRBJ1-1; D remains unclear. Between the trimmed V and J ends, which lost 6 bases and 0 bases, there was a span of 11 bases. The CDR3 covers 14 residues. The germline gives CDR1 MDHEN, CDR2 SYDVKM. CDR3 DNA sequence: TGTGCCAGCAGCCCCGGAGCGTTGAACACTGAAGCTTTCTTT. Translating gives CASSPGALNTEAFF. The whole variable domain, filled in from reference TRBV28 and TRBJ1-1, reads DVKVTQSSRYLVKRTGEKVFLECVQDMDHENMFWYRQDPGLGLRLIYFSYDVKMKEKGDIPEGYSVSREKKERFSLILESASTNQTSMYLCASSPGALNTEAFFGQGTRLTVV.

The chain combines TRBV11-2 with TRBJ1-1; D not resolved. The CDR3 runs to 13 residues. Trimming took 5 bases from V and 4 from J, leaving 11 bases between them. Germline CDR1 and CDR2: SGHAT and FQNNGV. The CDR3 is CASSVLVGTEAFF. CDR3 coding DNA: TGTGCCAGCAGCGTTCTAGTGGGCACTGAAGCTTTCTTT.

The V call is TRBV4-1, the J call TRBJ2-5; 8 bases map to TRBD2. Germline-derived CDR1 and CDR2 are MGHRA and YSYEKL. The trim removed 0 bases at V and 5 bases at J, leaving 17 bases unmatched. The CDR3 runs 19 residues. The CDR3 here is CASSQEEVSAGGFWETQYF. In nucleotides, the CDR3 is TGCGCCAGCAGCCAAGAGGAGGTGTCCGCGGGAGGATTTTGGGAGACCCAGTACTTC.

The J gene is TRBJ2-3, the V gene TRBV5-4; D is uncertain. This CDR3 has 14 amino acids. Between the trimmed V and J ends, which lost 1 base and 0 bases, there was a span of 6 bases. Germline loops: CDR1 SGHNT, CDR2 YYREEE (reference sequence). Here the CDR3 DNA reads TGTGCCAGCAGCTTGACTCCGAGCACAGATACGCAGTATTTT. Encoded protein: CASSLTPSTDTQYF. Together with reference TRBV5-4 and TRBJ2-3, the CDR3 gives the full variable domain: ETGVTQSPTHLIKTRGQQVTLRCSSQSGHNTVSWYQQALGQGPQFIFQYYREEENGRGNFPPRFSGLQFPNYSSELNVNALELDDSALYLCASSLTPSTDTQYFGPGTRLTVL.

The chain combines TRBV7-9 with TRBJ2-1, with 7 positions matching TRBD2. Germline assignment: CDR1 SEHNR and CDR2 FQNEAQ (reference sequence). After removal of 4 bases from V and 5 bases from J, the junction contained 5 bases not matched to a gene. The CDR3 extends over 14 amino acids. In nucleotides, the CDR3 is TGTGCCAGCAGCTCTCTAGCGGCTAACAATGAGCAGTTCTTC. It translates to CASSSLAANNEQFF. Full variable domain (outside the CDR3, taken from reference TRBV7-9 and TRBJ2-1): DTGVSQNPRHKITKRGQNVTFRCDPISEHNRLYWYRQTLGQGPEFLTYFQNEAQLEKSRLLSDRFSAERPKGSFSTLEIQRTEQGDSAMYLCASSSLAANNEQFFGPGTRLTVL.

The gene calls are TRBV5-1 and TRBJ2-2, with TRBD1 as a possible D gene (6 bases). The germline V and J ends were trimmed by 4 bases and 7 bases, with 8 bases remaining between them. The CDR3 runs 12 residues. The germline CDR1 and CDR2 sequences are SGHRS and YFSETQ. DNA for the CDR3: TGCGCCAGCAGCCTACAGGGCGGGGAGCTGTTTTTT. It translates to CASSLQGGELFF.

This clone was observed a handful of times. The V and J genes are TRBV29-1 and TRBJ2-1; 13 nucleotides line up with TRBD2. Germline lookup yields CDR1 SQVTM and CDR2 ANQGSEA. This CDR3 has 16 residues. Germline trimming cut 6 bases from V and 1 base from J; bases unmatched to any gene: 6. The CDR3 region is CSVTPGLAGSYNEQFF. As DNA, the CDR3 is TGCAGCGTCACTCCGGGACTAGCGGGATCCTACAATGAGCAGTTCTTC.